These 14 T cell receptor beta chains share one sample of origin, sequenced in a study of PD-1 blockade in classical Hodgkin lymphoma. The time point: cycle 4 day 1 (C4D1), after less than 7 weeks of nivolumab. All patients experienced relapse after autologous stem cell transplantation, and brentuximab vedotin exposure was variable. The method was immunoSEQ multiplex PCR; TCRdb's version includes in-frame clones alone and lacks a portion of them. The sample lists 7,000 to 8,500 clones, over 70% occurring once. The sequences come from peripheral blood mononuclear cells (PBMCs), collected before the fourth cycle of nivolumab. The origin of the receptors is a human donor with classical Hodgkin lymphoma.

This sequence joins TRBV7-8 and TRBJ1-6; a weak D match, TRBD1 (5 bases). Germline CDR1 SGHVS, CDR2 FQNEAQ. Trimming left V 5 bases short and J 7 bases short, with 9 bases between. The CDR3 loop spans 13 amino acids. The CDR3 loop is CASSQNRNSPLHF. CDR3 nucleotide sequence: TGTGCCAGCAGCCAAAACAGGAATTCACCCCTCCACTTT.

J is TRBJ1-4 and V is TRBV6-4, with D unclear. Trimming left V 0 bases short and J 8 bases short, with 16 bases between. The germline V gene encodes CDR1 MRHNA and CDR2 SNTAGT. The CDR3 is made up of 16 amino acids. Written as DNA, the CDR3 is TGTGCCAGCAGTGACTCACGGCCCCGGGAAGGGGAAAAACTGTTTTTT. Translating it yields CASSDSRPREGEKLFF.

The chain has TRBV27 and TRBJ2-5, with D unresolved. This CDR3 spans 14 amino acids. CDR1 and CDR2 from the germline V gene are MNHEY and SMNVEV (reference sequence). Trimming removed 4 bases from V and 4 bases from J, with 13 bases in between. CDR3 nucleotide sequence: TGTGCCAGCAGTTCCAAGAGGTTTCGAGAGACCCAGTACTTC. Residues: CASSSKRFRETQYF.

The J gene is TRBJ2-3, the V gene TRBV7-2; TRBD2 agrees at 8 bases. J lost 7 bases, V lost 3 bases, and 6 bases had no gene match. The CDR3 is made up of 14 amino acids. Germline V gene data show CDR1 as SGHTA and CDR2 as FQGNSA. The CDR3 is CASSFRSGGNTQYF. DNA for the CDR3: TGTGCCAGCAGCTTTAGGTCGGGAGGGAATACGCAGTATTTT.

This chain links TRBV5-6 with TRBJ1-1; 9 nucleotides line up with TRBD1. The CDR3 runs to 15 residues. Trimming cost V 0 bases and J 3 bases; bases outside gene matches: 3. The germline CDR1 and CDR2 sequences are SGHDT and YYEEEE. This CDR3 is CASSLGTGVDTEAFF. The CDR3 region has the DNA TGTGCCAGCAGCTTGGGGACAGGGGTCGACACTGAAGCTTTCTTT.

V gene TRBV9 combines with J gene TRBJ2-3; the D is unclear. Trimming shortened V by 2 bases and J by 2 bases, and 6 bases separated the two germline ends. Germline loops: CDR1 SGDLS, CDR2 YYNGEE. CDR3 length equals 13 residues. The CDR3 protein is CASSVLSTDTQYF. The DNA for the CDR3 is TGTGCCAGCAGCGTCCTCTCCACAGATACGCAGTATTTT.

This clone occurred a few times. V and J are TRBV7-2 and TRBJ2-1, with a tentative D call TRBD2 (5 bases). V was trimmed by 3 bases and J by 7 bases, leaving 22 bases between them. From germline, CDR1 is SGHTA and CDR2 FQGNSA. The CDR3 sequence is 17 residues long. Here the CDR3 DNA reads TGTGCCAGCAGCTTCTCACCGGGTCCTGGAGGTCGTAATGAGCAGTTCTTC. It specifies CASSFSPGPGGRNEQFF.

The chain has TRBV7-2 and TRBJ2-7; D is unclear. Looked up from germline, CDR1 is SGHTA and CDR2 is FQGNSA. Trimming took off 1 base at V and 4 bases at J, with 5 bases between the two ends. The CDR3 runs 12 residues. The chain's CDR3 is CASSLVVYEQYF. The CDR3 DNA sequence: TGTGCCAGCAGCTTAGTCGTGTACGAGCAGTACTTC.

This clone turned up a few times. The gene calls are TRBV6-4 and TRBJ1-5; D unresolved. Trimming removed 2 bases at V and 3 bases at J, with 5 bases between. CDR3 length: 13 amino acids. Germline values: CDR1 MRHNA, CDR2 SNTAGT. This CDR3 reads CASSDTHNQPQHF. The DNA of the CDR3 is TGTGCCAGCAGTGACACCCACAATCAGCCCCAGCATTTT.

The V gene is TRBV5-5, the J gene TRBJ2-4, with D possibly matching TRBD1 (6 bases). This CDR3 comprises 15 residues. Germline V gene sequence: CDR1 SGHKS, CDR2 YYEKEE (reference sequence). V shed 2 bases and J shed 5 bases, with 14 bases lying between them. CDR3 DNA sequence: TGTGCCAGCAGCTTACGTTTCTGGGGGCAAAACATTCAGTACTTC. Protein: CASSLRFWGQNIQYF.

The chain carries TRBV6-5 and TRBJ2-7; 7 positions agree with TRBD2. Germline CDR1 MNHEY, CDR2 SVGAGI. CDR3 length: 13 amino acids. Unmatched junction bases numbered 4, after V lost 6 bases and J lost 2 bases. The DNA for the CDR3 is TGTGCCAGCAGGCGGGACTACCCCTACGAGCAGTACTTC. The encoded protein is CASRRDYPYEQYF.

By share, this clone ranks as medium-sized. The V gene is TRBV6-5, the J gene TRBJ2-7; no definite D call. CDR3 length: 15 amino acids. The V and J ends lost 7 bases and 0 bases respectively, with 16 bases between them. Germline-derived CDR1 and CDR2 are MNHEY and SVGAGI. The DNA of the CDR3 is TGTGCCAGCAAATTTCGCCGGACGGACTCCTACGAGCAGTACTTC. Amino acid sequence: CASKFRRTDSYEQYF.

This rearrangement joins TRBV25-1 to TRBJ1-2; D ambiguous. CDR1 MGHDK and CDR2 SYGVNS come from the germline V gene. With 1 base removed from V and 1 base from J, the gap between germline ends came to 13 bases. CDR3 length: 16 residues. CDR3 amino acids: CASSESVFGVNYGYTF. For the CDR3, the DNA is TGTGCCAGCAGTGAATCGGTATTCGGCGTTAACTATGGCTACACCTTC.

CDR3 sequence reads: CASTPGGRGTEAFF. The CDR3 region has the DNA TGTGCCAGCACCCCAGGTGGCAGGGGAACTGAAGCTTTCTTT. The gene calls are TRBV6-1 and TRBJ1-1, with a weak D call TRBD1 (6 bases). The CDR3 totals 14 residues. Per germline, CDR1 MNHNS and CDR2 SASEGT. V lost 7 bases to trimming and J lost 5 bases, with 17 bases between them.